This TCR beta chain is drawn from a study of OX40 agonist ivuxolimab in advanced cancers. About the study: Partial response was recorded in three patients: one hepatocellular carcinoma and two cutaneous melanoma cases.

Here immunoSEQ multiplex PCR was the method, and the copy in TCRdb shows in-frame clones only, minus some. The profile shows 60,000 to 80,000 clones, approximately 89% of them singletons. Blood samples were obtained at baseline, cycle 4 day 1, and cycle 7 day 1. As to this clone: The antigen is not known.

CDR3 length: 15 amino acids. Trimming at V came to 4 bases and at J to 3 bases, leaving 7 bases not matched to a gene. Germline V CDR1 and CDR2: MNHEY, SMNVEV (reference sequence). Study-wide results and limits: Partial responders receiving 0.1-3.0 mg/kg showed among the lowest clonal expansion.

This specimen was CD4+ or CD8+ T cells sorted from blood, taken in a trial of the OX40 agonist ivuxolimab. This chain joins TRBV27 and TRBJ2-7; TRBD1 matches 9 bases. The sequence derives from an adult with an advanced solid tumor such as melanoma, head and neck, liver or kidney cancer. The CDR3 nucleotides read TGTGCCAGCAGTTCCCGACAGGGGGTGAGCTACGAGCAGTACTTC. As protein: CASSSRQGVSYEQYF.